This TCR beta chain came from a study of identical twins. Trimming pared 5 bases from V and 2 bases from J, leaving 13 bases between. Germline V CDR1 and CDR2: SQVTM, ANQGSEA. The CDR3 sequence is 13 residues long. A universal primer site arose from template switching, and cDNA bore unique molecular identifiers. Using its own MiXCR run on the 5' RACE reads, TCRdb lists one record per CDR3 protein. The sample contains about 390,000 distinct CDR3 sequences, 8.5% to 10% of which appear only once. No donor was unhealthy or non-Caucasian. The J gene is TRBJ2-7, the V gene TRBV29-1, with D perhaps matching TRBD1 (6 bases). The receptor's source is a woman aged 45-60 years in good health. The sequenced sample consisted of naive T cells sorted from blood. The CDR3 DNA follows: TGCAGCGTTCGGACAGCCTTTACCTACGAGCAGTACTTC. It specifies CSVRTAFTYEQYF.